This is a list of T cell receptor beta chains from one sample in a study of blood T cell repertoires in COVID-19. The protocol was immunoSEQ multiplex PCR, while the TCRdb copy is restricted to in-frame clones and leaves out a portion. The sample consists of fewer than 350,000 clones, around 85% of them appearing once. Source material: PBMCs or T cells enriched from blood (not recorded which). The receptors derive from a woman between 45 and 65 years old who had recovered from COVID-19. The CDR3 runs from the conserved cysteine through the conserved F or W. A D gene is named only where the DNA matches it firmly. Size tells how often a clone was seen (once, few, many) or the class of an expanded clone, and some rows leave it out.

abundance	v_gene	j_gene	d_gene	CDR3nt	CDR3aa
NA	TRBV4-1	TRBJ1-1	NA	TGCGCCAGCAGCCAAGATGTCGTGAACACTGAAGCTTTCTTT	CASSQDVVNTEAFF
NA	TRBV12-5	TRBJ2-2	TRBD2	TGTGCTAGTGCCCCCGGGGTAGCGGGGGGGCCGACCGGGGAGCTGTTTTTT	CASAPGVAGGPTGELFF
NA	TRBV7-9	TRBJ1-4	TRBD1	TGTGCCAGCAGCAAAACAGGGGGAAGTAATGAAAAACTGTTTTTT	CASSKTGGSNEKLFF
once	TRBV6-1	TRBJ2-5	TRBD2	TGTGCCAGCAGTGAAGGGACTAGCGGGAGAGGAGAGACCCAGTACTTC	CASSEGTSGRGETQYF
NA	TRBV2	TRBJ2-4	NA	TGTGCCAGCAGTGGGGCAGGGGAAAGAAGGAACATTCAGTACTTC	CASSGAGERRNIQYF
NA	TRBV12-5	TRBJ1-1	NA	TGTGCTAGTGGTTTGGCAGGGGACGGACTCATGAACACTGAAGCTTTCTTT	CASGLAGDGLMNTEAFF
few	TRBV6-5	TRBJ2-1	TRBD2	TGTGCCAGCAAGCGAACTAGCGCATCGAACAATGAGCAGTTCTTC	CASKRTSASNNEQFF
NA	TRBV5-1	TRBJ2-1	TRBD1	TGCGCCAGCAGCTTGGGGGGACAGGGGTTTAATGAGCAGTTCTTC	CASSLGGQGFNEQFF
NA	TRBV29-1	TRBJ1-2	NA	TGCAGCGTACGGGGCGGGGGCGCCTATGGCTACACCTTC	CSVRGGGAYGYTF
NA	TRBV15	TRBJ2-6	TRBD1	TGTGCCACCAGCAGGGACAGGTCTGGGGCCAACGTCCTGACTTTC	CATSRDRSGANVLTF
NA	TRBV11-2	TRBJ2-3	NA	TGTGCCAGCAGCTTACTGGGTTTAGCGGCCCATAGCACAGATACGCAGTATTTT	CASSLLGLAAHSTDTQYF
once	TRBV29-1	TRBJ1-2	NA	TGCAGCGCGATGACGGGTCAGGGTGGCTACACCTTC	CSAMTGQGGYTF
NA	TRBV7-9	TRBJ1-5	TRBD1	TGTGCCAGCAGCTTACAGACAGGGTCGGGCCAGCCCCAGCATTTT	CASSLQTGSGQPQHF
NA	TRBV7-2	TRBJ1-3	NA	TGTGCCAGCAGCACATCACAGGGCCCCTGGAACACCATATATTTT	CASSTSQGPWNTIYF
NA	TRBV7-2	TRBJ1-3	NA	TGTGCCAGCAGCCCCCGCGGGGTAACTGGAAACACCATATATTTT	CASSPRGVTGNTIYF
NA	TRBV4-1	TRBJ2-5	TRBD2	TGCGCCAGCAGCCAAGCAGGGACTAACAAAGAGACCCAGTACTTC	CASSQAGTNKETQYF
NA	TRBV7-8	TRBJ2-7	TRBD2	TGTGCCAGCAGCACTTTGGCGGGGGTCTCCTACGAGCAGTACTTC	CASSTLAGVSYEQYF
NA	TRBV6-5	TRBJ2-1	TRBD2	TGTGCCAGCAGCTACGCGGCGAGCGGGAGAAACAATGAGCAGTTCTTC	CASSYAASGRNNEQFF
NA	TRBV7-2	TRBJ2-7	TRBD2	TGTGCCAGCAGCTTAGCCCGGACTAGCGCCTACGAGCAGTACTTC	CASSLARTSAYEQYF
NA	TRBV4-1	TRBJ2-2	NA	TGCGCCAGCAGCCAAGACAGTGGGGCCCGGGAGCTGTTTTTT	CASSQDSGARELFF
NA	TRBV11-2	TRBJ2-2	NA	TGTGCCAGCAGCTTATGGGGGCGAGGCACCGGGGAGCTGTTTTTT	CASSLWGRGTGELFF
NA	TRBV7-3	TRBJ2-3	TRBD2	TGTGCCAGCAGCTTAGGTTCTAGCGGGTTCACAGATACGCAGTATTTT	CASSLGSSGFTDTQYF
few	TRBV27	TRBJ1-2	NA	TGTGCCAGCAGTTTAAAGGGGGACCTTAACTATGGCTACACCTTC	CASSLKGDLNYGYTF
NA	TRBV5-1	TRBJ2-3	NA	TGCGCCAGCAGCTTAGGGGTTGATTCGGGCCGTCTAGGGGTCGCCGTGGATACGCAGTATTTT	CASSLGVDSGRLGVAVDTQYF
NA	TRBV7-8	TRBJ2-1	TRBD2	TGTGCCAGCAGCTTAGTGGGGGCGGGAGGGGTCTACAATGAGCAGTTCTTC	CASSLVGAGGVYNEQFF
NA	TRBV7-9	TRBJ2-7	TRBD2	TGTGCCAGCAGCTTAGTAGCTAGCGGAGCCTACGAGCAGTACTTC	CASSLVASGAYEQYF